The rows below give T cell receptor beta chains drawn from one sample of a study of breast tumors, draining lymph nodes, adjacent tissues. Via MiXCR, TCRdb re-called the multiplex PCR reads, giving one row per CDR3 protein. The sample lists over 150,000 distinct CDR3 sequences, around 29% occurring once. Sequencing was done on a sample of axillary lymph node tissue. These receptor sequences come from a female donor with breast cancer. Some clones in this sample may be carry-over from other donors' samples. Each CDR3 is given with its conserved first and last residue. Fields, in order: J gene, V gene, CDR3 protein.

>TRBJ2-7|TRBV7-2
CASSLRMAGPRGTRPYEQYF
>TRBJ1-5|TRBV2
CASRGTGRAQPQHF
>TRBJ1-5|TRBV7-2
CASSSSGRLTYEHF
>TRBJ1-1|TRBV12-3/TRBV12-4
CASSLSPPVEAFF
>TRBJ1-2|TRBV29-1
CSVRGVGGYTF
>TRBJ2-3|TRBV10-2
CASRDYPDTQYF
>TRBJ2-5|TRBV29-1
CSVLAGGDQETQYF
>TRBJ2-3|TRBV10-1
CASGVTSGVTDTQYF
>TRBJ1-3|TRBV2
CASSPGYSGNTIYF
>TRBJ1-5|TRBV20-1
CSAGGREGQPQHF